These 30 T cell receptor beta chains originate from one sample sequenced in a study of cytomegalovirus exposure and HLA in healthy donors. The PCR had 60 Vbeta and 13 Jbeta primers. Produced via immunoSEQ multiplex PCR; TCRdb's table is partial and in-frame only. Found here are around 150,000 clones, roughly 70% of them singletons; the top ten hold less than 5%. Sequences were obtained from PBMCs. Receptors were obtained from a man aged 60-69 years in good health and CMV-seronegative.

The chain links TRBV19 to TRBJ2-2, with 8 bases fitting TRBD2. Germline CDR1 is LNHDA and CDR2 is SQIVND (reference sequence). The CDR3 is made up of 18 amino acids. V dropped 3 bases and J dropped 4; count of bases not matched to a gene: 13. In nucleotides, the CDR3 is TGTGCCAGTAGTATGATAGAAAGTAAGCGGGAGTTCACCGGGGAGCTGTTTTTT. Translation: CASSMIESKREFTGELFF.

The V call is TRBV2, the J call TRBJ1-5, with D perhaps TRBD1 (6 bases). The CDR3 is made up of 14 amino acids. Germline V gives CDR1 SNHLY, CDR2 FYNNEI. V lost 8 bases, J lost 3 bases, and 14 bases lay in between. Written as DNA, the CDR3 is TGTGCCAGCTCTACGACAGGATACAATCAGCCCCAGCATTTT. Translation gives CASSTTGYNQPQHF.

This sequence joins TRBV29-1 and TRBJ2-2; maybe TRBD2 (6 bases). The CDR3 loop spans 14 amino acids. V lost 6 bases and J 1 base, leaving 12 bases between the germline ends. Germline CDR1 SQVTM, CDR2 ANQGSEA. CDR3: CSVFGGKNTGELFF. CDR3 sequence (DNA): TGCAGCGTATTTGGCGGGAAGAACACCGGGGAGCTGTTTTTT.

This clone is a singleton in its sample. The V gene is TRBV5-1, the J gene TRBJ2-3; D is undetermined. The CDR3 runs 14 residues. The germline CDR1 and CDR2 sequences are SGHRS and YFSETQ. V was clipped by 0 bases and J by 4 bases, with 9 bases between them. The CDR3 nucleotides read TGCGCCAGCAGCTTGGCGTCTACCGCAGATACGCAGTATTTT. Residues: CASSLASTADTQYF.

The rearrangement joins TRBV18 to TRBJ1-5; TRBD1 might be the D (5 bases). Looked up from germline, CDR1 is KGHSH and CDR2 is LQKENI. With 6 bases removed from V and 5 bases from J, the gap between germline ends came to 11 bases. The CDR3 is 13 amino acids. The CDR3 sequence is CASSQQVDQPQHF. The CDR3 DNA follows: TGTGCCAGCTCGCAACAGGTTGATCAGCCCCAGCATTTT. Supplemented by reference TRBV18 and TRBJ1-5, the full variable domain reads NAGVMQNPRHLVRRRGQEARLRCSPMKGHSHVYWYRQLPEEGLKFMVYLQKENIIDESGMPKERFSAEFPKEGPSILRIQQVVRGDSAAYFCASSQQVDQPQHFGDGTRLSIL.

The CDR3 DNA is TGCGCCAGCAGCCAAGAAAAGGGGGACAGTCGGATGTCAGGCTACACCTTC. It is translated as CASSQEKGDSRMSGYTF. The genes are TRBV4-1 and TRBJ1-2, with TRBD1 matching 7 bases. This CDR3 spans 17 amino acids. Germline assignment: CDR1 MGHRA and CDR2 YSYEKL. V shed 0 bases and J 8 bases; nucleotides not matched to a gene: 15.

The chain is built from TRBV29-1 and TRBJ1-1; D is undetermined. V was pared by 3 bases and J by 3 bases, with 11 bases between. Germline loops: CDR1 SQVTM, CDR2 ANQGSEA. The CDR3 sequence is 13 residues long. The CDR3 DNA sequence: TGCAGCGTTGAGGGAGTTTCCTACACTGAAGCTTTCTTT. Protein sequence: CSVEGVSYTEAFF.

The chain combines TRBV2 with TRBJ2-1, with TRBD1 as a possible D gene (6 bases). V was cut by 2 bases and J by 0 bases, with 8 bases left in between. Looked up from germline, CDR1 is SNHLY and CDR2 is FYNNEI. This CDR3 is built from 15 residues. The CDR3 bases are TGTGCCAGCAGTGAATCAGGGGCCTCCTACAATGAGCAGTTCTTC. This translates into CASSESGASYNEQFF.

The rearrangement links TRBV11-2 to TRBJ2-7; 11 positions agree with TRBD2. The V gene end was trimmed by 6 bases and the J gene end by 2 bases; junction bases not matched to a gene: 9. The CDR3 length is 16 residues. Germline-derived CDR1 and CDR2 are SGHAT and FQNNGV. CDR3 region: CASRAMTSGATYEQYF. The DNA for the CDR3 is TGTGCCAGCAGAGCCATGACTAGCGGGGCAACCTACGAGCAGTACTTC.

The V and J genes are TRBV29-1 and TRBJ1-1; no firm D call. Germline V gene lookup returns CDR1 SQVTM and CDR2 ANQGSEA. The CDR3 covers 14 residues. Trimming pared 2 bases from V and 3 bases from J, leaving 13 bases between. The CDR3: CSVELVTGDTEAFF. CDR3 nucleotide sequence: TGCAGCGTTGAATTGGTGACCGGAGACACTGAAGCTTTCTTT.

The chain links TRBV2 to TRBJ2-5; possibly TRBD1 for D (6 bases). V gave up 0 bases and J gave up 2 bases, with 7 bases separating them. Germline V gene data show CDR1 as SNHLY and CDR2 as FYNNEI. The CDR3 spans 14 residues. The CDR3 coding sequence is TGTGCCAGCAGTGAAGCTAGGGGGCAAGAGACCCAGTACTTC. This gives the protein CASSEARGQETQYF.

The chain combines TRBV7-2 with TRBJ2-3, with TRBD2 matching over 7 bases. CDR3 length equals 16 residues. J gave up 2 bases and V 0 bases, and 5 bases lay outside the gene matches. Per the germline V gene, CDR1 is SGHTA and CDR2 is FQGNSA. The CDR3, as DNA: TGTGCCAGCAGCTTAGCTGGTCTAGCGGACACAGATACGCAGTATTTT. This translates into CASSLAGLADTDTQYF.

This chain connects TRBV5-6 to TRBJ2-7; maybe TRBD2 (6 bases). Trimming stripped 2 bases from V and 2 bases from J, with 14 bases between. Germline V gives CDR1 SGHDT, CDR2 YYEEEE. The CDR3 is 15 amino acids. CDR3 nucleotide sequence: TGTGCCAGCAGCTTTTCTCGGAGGGCCGCCTACGAGCAGTACTTC. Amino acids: CASSFSRRAAYEQYF.

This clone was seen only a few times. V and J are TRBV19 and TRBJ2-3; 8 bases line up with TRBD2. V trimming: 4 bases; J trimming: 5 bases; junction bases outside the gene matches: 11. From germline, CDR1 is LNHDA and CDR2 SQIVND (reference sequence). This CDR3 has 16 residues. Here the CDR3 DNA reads TGTGCCAGTAGTACAGAAGCGGGGGAAGGTGGAGATACGCAGTATTTT. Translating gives CASSTEAGEGGDTQYF.

DNA for the CDR3: TGCGCCAGCAGCCCTTCTTCTGACAGGGTGGGAGAGACCCAGTACTTC. Residues: CASSPSSDRVGETQYF. This chain joins TRBV4-1 and TRBJ2-5; 7 nucleotides agree with TRBD1. The CDR3 is 16 amino acids. The V gene end was trimmed by 4 bases and the J gene end by 4 bases; junction bases not matched to a gene: 12. The germline gives CDR1 MGHRA, CDR2 YSYEKL.

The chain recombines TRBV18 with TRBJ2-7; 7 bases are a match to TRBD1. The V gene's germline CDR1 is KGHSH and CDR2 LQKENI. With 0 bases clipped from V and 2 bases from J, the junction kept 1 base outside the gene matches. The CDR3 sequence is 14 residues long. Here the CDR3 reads CASSPPGTAYEQYF. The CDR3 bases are TGTGCCAGCTCACCACCGGGGACAGCCTACGAGCAGTACTTC.

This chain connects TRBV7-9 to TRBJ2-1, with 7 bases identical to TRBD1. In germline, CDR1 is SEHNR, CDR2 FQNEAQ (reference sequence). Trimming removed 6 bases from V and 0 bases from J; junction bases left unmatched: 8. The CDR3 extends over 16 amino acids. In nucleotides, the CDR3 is TGTGCCAGCAGTTGGGACAGTCGATTCTCCTACAATGAGCAGTTCTTC. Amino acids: CASSWDSRFSYNEQFF.

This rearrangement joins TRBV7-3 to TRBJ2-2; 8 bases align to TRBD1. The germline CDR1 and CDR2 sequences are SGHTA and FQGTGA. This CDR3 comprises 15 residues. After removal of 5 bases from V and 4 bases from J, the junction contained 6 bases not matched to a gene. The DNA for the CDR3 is TGTGCCAGCAGCCGGGGACAGGCCGGCACCGGGGAGCTGTTTTTT. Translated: CASSRGQAGTGELFF.

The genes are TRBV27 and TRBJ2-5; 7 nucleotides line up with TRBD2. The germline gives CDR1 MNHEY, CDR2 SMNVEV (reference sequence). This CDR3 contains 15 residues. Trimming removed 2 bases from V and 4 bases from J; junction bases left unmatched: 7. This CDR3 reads CASSLTAGAPETQYF. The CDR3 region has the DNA TGTGCCAGCAGTTTAACCGCGGGAGCCCCAGAGACCCAGTACTTC.

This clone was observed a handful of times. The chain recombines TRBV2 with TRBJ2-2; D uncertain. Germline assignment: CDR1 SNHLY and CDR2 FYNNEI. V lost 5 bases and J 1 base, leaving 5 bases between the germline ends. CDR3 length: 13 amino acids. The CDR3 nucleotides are TGTGCCAGCAGTCCCAAGAACACCGGGGAGCTGTTTTTT. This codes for CASSPKNTGELFF. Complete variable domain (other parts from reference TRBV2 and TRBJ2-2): EPEVTQTPSHQVTQMGQEVILRCVPISNHLYFYWYRQILGQKVEFLVSFYNNEISEKSEIFDDQFSVERPDGSNFTLKIRSTKLEDSAMYFCASSPKNTGELFFGEGSRLTVL.

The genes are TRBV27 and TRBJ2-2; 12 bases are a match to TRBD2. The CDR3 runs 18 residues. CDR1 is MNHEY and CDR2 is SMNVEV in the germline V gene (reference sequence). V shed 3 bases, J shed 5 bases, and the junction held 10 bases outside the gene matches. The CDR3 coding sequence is TGTGCCAGCAGTTTTAGACTAGCGGGAGTAAGGAAGACCGGGGAGCTGTTTTTT. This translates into CASSFRLAGVRKTGELFF.

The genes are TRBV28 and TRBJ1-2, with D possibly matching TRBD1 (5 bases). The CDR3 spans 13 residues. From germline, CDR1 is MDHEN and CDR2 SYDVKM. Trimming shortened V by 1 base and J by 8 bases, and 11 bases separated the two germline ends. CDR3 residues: CASSLSGDRGYTF. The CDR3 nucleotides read TGTGCCAGCAGTTTATCGGGGGATCGAGGCTACACCTTC.

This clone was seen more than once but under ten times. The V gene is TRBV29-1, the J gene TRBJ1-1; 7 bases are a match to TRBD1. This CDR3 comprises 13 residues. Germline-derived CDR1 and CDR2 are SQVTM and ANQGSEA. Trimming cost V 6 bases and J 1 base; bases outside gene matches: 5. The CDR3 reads CSVNRGPNTEAFF. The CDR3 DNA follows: TGCAGCGTAAACAGGGGACCGAACACTGAAGCTTTCTTT.

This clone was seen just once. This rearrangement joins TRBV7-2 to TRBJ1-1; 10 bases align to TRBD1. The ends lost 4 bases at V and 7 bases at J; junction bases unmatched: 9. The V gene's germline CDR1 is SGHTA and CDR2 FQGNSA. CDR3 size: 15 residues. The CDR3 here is CASSSRQGASFEAFF. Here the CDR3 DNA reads TGTGCCAGCAGCTCTCGACAGGGGGCCTCATTTGAAGCTTTCTTT. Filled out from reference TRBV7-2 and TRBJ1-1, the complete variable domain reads GAGVSQSPSNKVTEKGKDVELRCDPISGHTALYWYRQSLGQGLEFLIYFQGNSAPDKSGLPSDRFSAERTGGSVSTLTIQRTQQEDSAVYLCASSSRQGASFEAFFGQGTRLTVV.

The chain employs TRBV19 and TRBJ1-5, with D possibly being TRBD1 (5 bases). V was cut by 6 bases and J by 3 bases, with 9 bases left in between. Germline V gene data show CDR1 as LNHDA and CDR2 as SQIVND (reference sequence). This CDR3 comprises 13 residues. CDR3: CASSLTVNQPQHF. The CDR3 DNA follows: TGTGCCAGTAGCCTGACAGTCAATCAGCCCCAGCATTTT. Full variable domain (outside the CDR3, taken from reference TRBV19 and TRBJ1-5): DGGITQSPKYLFRKEGQNVTLSCEQNLNHDAMYWYRQDPGQGLRLIYYSQIVNDFQKGDIAEGYSVSREKKESFPLTVTSAQKNPTAFYLCASSLTVNQPQHFGDGTRLSIL.

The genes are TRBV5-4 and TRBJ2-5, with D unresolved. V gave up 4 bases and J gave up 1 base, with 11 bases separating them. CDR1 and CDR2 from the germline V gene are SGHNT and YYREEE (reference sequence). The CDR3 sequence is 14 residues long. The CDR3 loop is CASSEEPSQETQYF. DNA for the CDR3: TGTGCCAGCAGCGAGGAGCCTAGCCAAGAGACCCAGTACTTC.

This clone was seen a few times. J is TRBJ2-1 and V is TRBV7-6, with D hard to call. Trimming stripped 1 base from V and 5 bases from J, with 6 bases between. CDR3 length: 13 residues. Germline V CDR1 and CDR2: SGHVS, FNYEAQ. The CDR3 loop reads CASSLVSDNEQFF. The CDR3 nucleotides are TGTGCCAGCAGCTTAGTTTCGGACAATGAGCAGTTCTTC. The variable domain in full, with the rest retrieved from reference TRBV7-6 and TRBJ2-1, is GAGVSQSPRYKVTKRGQDVALRCDPISGHVSLYWYRQALGQGPEFLTYFNYEAQQDKSGLPNDRFSAERPEGSISTLTIQRTEQRDSAMYRCASSLVSDNEQFFGPGTRLTVL.

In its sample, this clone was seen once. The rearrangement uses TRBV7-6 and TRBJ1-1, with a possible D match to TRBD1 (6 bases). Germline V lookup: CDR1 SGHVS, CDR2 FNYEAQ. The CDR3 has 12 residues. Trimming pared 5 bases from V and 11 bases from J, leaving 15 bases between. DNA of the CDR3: TGTGCCAGCAGCCAGCTGGACAGCAGGGCTTTCTTT. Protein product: CASSQLDSRAFF. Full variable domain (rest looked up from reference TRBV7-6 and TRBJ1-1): GAGVSQSPRYKVTKRGQDVALRCDPISGHVSLYWYRQALGQGPEFLTYFNYEAQQDKSGLPNDRFSAERPEGSISTLTIQRTEQRDSAMYRCASSQLDSRAFFGQGTRLTVV.

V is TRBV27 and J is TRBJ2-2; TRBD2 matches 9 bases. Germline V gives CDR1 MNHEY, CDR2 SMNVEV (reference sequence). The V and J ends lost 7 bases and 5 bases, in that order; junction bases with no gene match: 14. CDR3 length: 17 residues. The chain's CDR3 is CASTRIIAGARTGELFF. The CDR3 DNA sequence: TGTGCCAGCACCCGCATAATAGCGGGAGCGCGAACCGGGGAGCTGTTTTTT.

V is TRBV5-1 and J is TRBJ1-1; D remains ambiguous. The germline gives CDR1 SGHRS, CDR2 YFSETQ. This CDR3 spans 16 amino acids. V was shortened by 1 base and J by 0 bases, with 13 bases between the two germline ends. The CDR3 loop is CASSLTGLSVNTEAFF. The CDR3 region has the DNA TGCGCCAGCAGCTTGACGGGTCTCTCCGTGAACACTGAAGCTTTCTTT.